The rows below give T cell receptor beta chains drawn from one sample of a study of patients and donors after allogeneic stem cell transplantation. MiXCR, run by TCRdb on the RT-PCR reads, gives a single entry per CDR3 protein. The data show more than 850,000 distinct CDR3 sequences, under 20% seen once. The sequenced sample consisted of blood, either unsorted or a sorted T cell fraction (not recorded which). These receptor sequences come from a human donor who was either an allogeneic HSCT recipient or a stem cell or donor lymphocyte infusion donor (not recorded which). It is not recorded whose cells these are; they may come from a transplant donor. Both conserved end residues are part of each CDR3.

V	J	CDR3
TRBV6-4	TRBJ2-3	CASSERGGGSTDTQYF
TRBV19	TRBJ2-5	CASRSDPGVQETQYF
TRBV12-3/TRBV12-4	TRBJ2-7	CASSSGLSLYEQYF
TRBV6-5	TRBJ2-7	CASSYEAGRSYEQYF
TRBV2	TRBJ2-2	CASSPDSRVPGELFF
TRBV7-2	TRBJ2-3	CASSTEGLGQYF
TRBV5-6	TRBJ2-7	CASSLSRAIEQYF
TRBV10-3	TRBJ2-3	CAISDLGGASTDTQYF
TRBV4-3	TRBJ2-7	CASSQGDRGYEQYF
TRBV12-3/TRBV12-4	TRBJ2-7	CASSFPGQPDYEQYF
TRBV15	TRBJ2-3	CATSRDQGTTGTDTQYF
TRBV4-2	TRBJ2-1	CASSQSLRLAGNNEQFF
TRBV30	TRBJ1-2	CAWSRDVHGYTF
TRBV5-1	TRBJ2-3	CASSLEGWGTDTQYF
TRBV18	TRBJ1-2	CASSPLDIYGYTF
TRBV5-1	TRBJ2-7	CASSLGGTTVIYEQYF
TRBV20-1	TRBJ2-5	CSAKTSGGYQETQYF
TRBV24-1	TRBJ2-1	CATSDAGTGGYNEQFF
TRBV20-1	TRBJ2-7	CSARGGHQDEQYF
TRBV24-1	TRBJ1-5	CATSDLWGQPQHF
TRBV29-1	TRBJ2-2	CSVEGRTNTGELFF
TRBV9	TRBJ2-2	CASSVGAGRNTGELFF
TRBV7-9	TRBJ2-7	CASSLQVGSYEQYF
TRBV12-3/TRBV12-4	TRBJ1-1	CASSADGGEAFF
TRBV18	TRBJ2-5	CASSPPGQGAAETQYF
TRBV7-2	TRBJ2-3	CASSLLSSGREKNF
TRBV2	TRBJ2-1	CASSERAGAYNEQFF
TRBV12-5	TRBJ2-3	CASGFQLAASTDTQYF
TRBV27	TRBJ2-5	CASSSRRTQETQYF
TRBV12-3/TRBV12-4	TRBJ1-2	CASSRDRAANYGYTF
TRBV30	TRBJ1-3	CAWSPDRLRSGNTIYF
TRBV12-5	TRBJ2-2	CASGPDRVGGELFF
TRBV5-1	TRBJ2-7	CASSLGQPVEQYF
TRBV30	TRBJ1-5	CAWSGTEIQPQHF
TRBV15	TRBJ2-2	CATTQRGNAIANTGELFF
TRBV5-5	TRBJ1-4	CASSLLRDNEKLFF
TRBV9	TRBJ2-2	CASSVEWGAYTGELFF
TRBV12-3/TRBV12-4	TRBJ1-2	CASSLDTYYGYTF
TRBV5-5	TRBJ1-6	CASSPTRAVLNSPLHF
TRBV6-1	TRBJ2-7	CASRQGLAEPKQYF
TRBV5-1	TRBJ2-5	CASSWTTPPQETQYF
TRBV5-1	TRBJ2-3	CASSSSLTQGLADTQYF
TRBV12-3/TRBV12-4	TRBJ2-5	CASSLVGGREETQYF
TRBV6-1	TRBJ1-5	CASSAGQGPNQPQHF
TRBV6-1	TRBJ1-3	CASSRGRTKSGNTIYF
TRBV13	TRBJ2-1	CASSLGRLHRVGTNEQFF
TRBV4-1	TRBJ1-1	CASSQDSRGARTEAFF
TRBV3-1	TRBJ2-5	CASSSVGGLAGAETQYF
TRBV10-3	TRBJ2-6	CAITNRPGANVLTF
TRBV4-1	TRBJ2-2	CASSQPGRDTGELFF
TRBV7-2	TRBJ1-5	CASSPRTGFDPQHF
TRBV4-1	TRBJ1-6	CASSHGGQGDSPLHF
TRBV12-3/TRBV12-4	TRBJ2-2	CATWPGAGELFF
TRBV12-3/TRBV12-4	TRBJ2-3	CASSKSGESDTQYF
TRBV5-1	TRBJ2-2	CASSAKRAWDTGELFF
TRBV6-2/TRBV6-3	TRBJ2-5	CASRGRVPQETQYF
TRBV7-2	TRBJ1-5	CASSLVPRTGINQPQHF
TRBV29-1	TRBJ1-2	CSVEIRGGYTF
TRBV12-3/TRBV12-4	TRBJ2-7	CASTRTVNYEQYF